Listed below are T cell receptor beta chains from one sample, sequenced in a study of cytomegalovirus exposure and HLA in healthy donors. The method was immunoSEQ multiplex PCR; TCRdb's version includes in-frame clones alone and lacks a portion of them. The sample carries over 100,000 clones, about four fifths recorded once. Sequencing input: PBMCs. These receptors all come from a man younger than 40 in good health and CMV-seropositive. Both conserved end residues are part of each CDR3. The D gene is left open where the match is weak. The size of a clone is reported for some rows only, either as once, few or many, or as a class for expanded clones.

clone_size j_call v_call d_call cdr3_length cdr3_aa cdr3_nt
. TRBJ1-5 TRBV2 . 15 CASRGGAGSNQPQHF TGTGCCAGCCGAGGGGGAGCGGGAAGCAATCAGCCCCAGCATTTT
. TRBJ2-7 TRBV28 . 13 CASSSGVSYGQYF TGTGCCAGCAGCTCGGGGGTCTCCTACGGGCAGTACTTC
once TRBJ2-5 TRBV27 TRBD2 19 CASSLSPGGGATQQETQYF TGTGCCAGCAGTTTGTCCCCCGGCGGGGGAGCCACTCAGCAAGAGACCCAGTACTTC
. TRBJ2-5 TRBV28 . 16 CASSLGGAGGRETQYF TGTGCCAGCAGTTTGGGAGGGGCAGGGGGCAGGGAGACCCAGTACTTC
. TRBJ2-5 TRBV5-1 . 14 CASSLSSLQETQYF TGCGCCAGCAGCTTGTCTAGTTTACAAGAGACCCAGTACTTC
. TRBJ2-7 TRBV5-1 TRBD2 17 CASSLAGGPRWSYEQYF TGCGCCAGCAGCTTAGCGGGGGGGCCCCGGTGGTCCTACGAGCAGTACTTC
. TRBJ2-2 TRBV4-1 . 14 CASSLTVNTGELFF TGCGCCAGCAGCCTGACAGTTAACACCGGGGAGCTGTTTTTT
. TRBJ2-3 TRBV7-2 . 16 CASSLVGGRATDTQYF TGTGCCAGCAGCTTAGTAGGTGGGCGGGCAACAGATACGCAGTATTTT
. TRBJ1-5 TRBV7-2 TRBD1 13 CASSSNDRGLEHF TGTGCCAGCAGCTCAAACGACAGGGGGCTGGAGCATTTT
. TRBJ2-1 TRBV2 . 14 CASEAGPNWNEQFF TGTGCCAGCGAGGCGGGGCCCAATTGGAATGAGCAGTTCTTC
few TRBJ1-2 TRBV30 . 13 CAWKTVRWYGYTF TGTGCCTGGAAGACGGTGAGGTGGTATGGCTACACCTTC
. TRBJ1-2 TRBV18 . 15 CASSPSAGANYGYTF TGTGCCAGCTCACCTAGTGCAGGGGCTAACTATGGCTACACCTTC
once TRBJ1-1 TRBV25-1 . 14 CASSEAGEYTEAFF TGTGCCAGCAGTGAGGCAGGGGAGTACACTGAAGCTTTCTTT
once TRBJ1-3 TRBV19 TRBD1 15 CATEGAPSSGNTIYF TGTGCCACCGAGGGGGCTCCGAGCTCTGGAAACACCATATATTTT
once TRBJ2-7 TRBV4-1 . 16 CASSQEPRGRNYEQYF TGCGCCAGCAGCCAAGAACCCAGGGGTAGAAACTACGAGCAGTACTTC
. TRBJ1-3 TRBV5-6 TRBD1 16 CASRQRDRAAGNTIYF TGTGCCAGCAGACAACGGGACAGGGCGGCTGGAAACACCATATATTTT
. TRBJ2-2 TRBV7-3 TRBD2 17 CASTRLAGGPGTGELFF TGTGCCAGCACTCGGCTAGCGGGGGGGCCGGGCACCGGGGAGCTGTTTTTT
. TRBJ1-2 TRBV28 . 12 CASSSQGGGYTF TGTGCCAGCAGTTCCCAGGGAGGGGGCTACACCTTC
few TRBJ2-5 TRBV19 . 13 CASTDRTGETQYF TGTGCCAGTACCGACAGGACCGGGGAGACCCAGTACTTC
few TRBJ2-1 TRBV27 . 14 CASSWGDSYNEQFF TGTGCCAGCAGTTGGGGGGACTCCTACAATGAGCAGTTCTTC
. TRBJ2-1 TRBV5-1 TRBD2 18 CASSLGGGGALSYNEQFF TGCGCCAGCAGCTTGGGTGGCGGGGGGGCCCTCTCCTACAATGAGCAGTTCTTC
. TRBJ1-5 TRBV10-1 . 14 CASSENARGQPQHF TGCGCCAGCAGTGAGAATGCAAGGGGTCAGCCCCAGCATTTT
. TRBJ2-7 TRBV5-8 . 14 CASGAVRSFYEQYF TGTGCCAGCGGAGCAGTACGGTCTTTCTACGAGCAGTACTTC
once TRBJ2-1 TRBV27 TRBD2 16 CASSLSMGLAVNEQFF TGTGCCAGCAGTTTATCGATGGGACTAGCAGTGAATGAGCAGTTCTTC
. TRBJ2-5 TRBV5-1 TRBD2 17 CASSAGLAGDRGETQYF TGCGCCAGCAGCGCCGGACTAGCGGGAGATCGGGGAGAGACCCAGTACTTC
once TRBJ1-2 TRBV28 TRBD1 11 CASSLWDRPYF TGTGCCAGCAGTTTATGGGACAGGCCCTACTTC
few TRBJ2-1 TRBV28 TRBD1 15 CASIPRDRYYNEQFF TGTGCCAGCATCCCCCGGGACAGGTACTACAATGAGCAGTTCTTC
. TRBJ1-1 TRBV11-2 TRBD1 18 CASSPSTGGTIMNTEAFF TGTGCCAGCAGCCCCTCAACAGGGGGGACGATTATGAACACTGAAGCTTTCTTT
. TRBJ1-2 TRBV29-1 TRBD1 12 CSVVTGVYGYTF TGCAGCGTAGTAACAGGGGTCTATGGCTACACCTTC
. TRBJ2-2 TRBV9 . 15 CASSVDPGNTGELFF TGTGCCAGCAGCGTAGACCCAGGGAACACCGGGGAGCTGTTTTTT
. TRBJ2-5 TRBV25-1 . 17 CASSEYFGWAGEETQYF TGTGCCAGCAGTGAATATTTTGGCTGGGCAGGGGAAGAGACCCAGTACTTC
. TRBJ1-1 TRBV5-6 TRBD1 12 CASSYGTAEAFF TGTGCCAGCAGCTACGGGACAGCTGAAGCTTTCTTT
. TRBJ2-1 TRBV5-6 . 16 CASSFPHRSSYNEQFF TGTGCCAGCAGCTTCCCTCATAGGAGCTCCTACAATGAGCAGTTCTTC
. TRBJ2-5 TRBV7-9 TRBD1 13 CASREGGGETQYF TGTGCCTCCCGAGAAGGGGGCGGGGAGACCCAGTACTTC
. TRBJ1-6 TRBV27 TRBD1 13 CASSLSFRGSLHF TGTGCCAGCAGTTTATCCTTCAGGGGGTCCCTCCACTTT
. TRBJ2-2 TRBV27 . 16 CASSLLGGLNTGELFF TGTGCCAGCAGTTTATTGGGCGGGCTGAACACCGGGGAGCTGTTTTTT
. TRBJ2-3 TRBV7-9 TRBD2 18 CASSLTLAGVSSTDTQYF TGTGCCAGCAGCTTAACACTAGCGGGAGTTTCTAGCACGGATACGCAGTATTTT
. TRBJ2-2 TRBV5-5 . 16 CASTHPQGRWSGELFF TGTGCCAGCACCCATCCCCAGGGGAGATGGTCCGGGGAGCTGTTTTTT
few TRBJ2-3 TRBV7-3 TRBD2 16 CASSLGVAGGSDTQYF TGTGCCAGCAGCTTAGGTGTAGCGGGGGGCTCAGATACGCAGTATTTT